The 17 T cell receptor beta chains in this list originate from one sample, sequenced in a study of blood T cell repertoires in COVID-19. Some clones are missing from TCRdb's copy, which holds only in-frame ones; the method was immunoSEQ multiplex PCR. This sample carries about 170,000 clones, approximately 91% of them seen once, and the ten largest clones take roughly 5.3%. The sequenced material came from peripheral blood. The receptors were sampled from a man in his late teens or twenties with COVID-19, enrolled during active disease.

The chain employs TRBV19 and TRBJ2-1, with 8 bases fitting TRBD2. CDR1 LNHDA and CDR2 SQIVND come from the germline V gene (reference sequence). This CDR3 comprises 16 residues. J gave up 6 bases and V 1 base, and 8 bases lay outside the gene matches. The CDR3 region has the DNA TGTGCCAGTAGTATAGTAGGCGGGAGGATCGGCAATGAGCAGTTCTTC. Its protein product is CASSIVGGRIGNEQFF.

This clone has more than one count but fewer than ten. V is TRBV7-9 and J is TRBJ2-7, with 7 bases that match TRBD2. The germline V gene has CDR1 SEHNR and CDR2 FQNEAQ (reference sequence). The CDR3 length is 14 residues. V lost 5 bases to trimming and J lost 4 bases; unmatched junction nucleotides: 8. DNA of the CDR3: TGTGCCAGCAGCCCTAGCGGCGCGACTTACGAGCAGTACTTC. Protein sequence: CASSPSGATYEQYF.

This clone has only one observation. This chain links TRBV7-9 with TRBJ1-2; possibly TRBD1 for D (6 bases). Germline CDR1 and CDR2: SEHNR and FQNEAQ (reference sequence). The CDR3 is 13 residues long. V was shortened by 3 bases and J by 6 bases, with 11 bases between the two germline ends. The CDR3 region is CASSFEQGNGYTF. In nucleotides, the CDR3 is TGTGCCAGCAGCTTCGAACAGGGTAATGGCTACACCTTC.

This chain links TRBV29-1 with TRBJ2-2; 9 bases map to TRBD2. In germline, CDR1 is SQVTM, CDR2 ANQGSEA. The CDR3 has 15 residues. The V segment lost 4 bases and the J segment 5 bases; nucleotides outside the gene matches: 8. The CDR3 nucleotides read TGCAGCGTTGTGGCTAGCGGGAAAGGGACCGGGGAGCTGTTTTTT. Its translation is CSVVASGKGTGELFF.

The CDR3 DNA reads as TGTGCCAGCAGCCGGCGGGTTCACGAGCAGTACTTC. Its protein product is CASSRRVHEQYF. The chain is built from TRBV7-8 and TRBJ2-7, with a possible D match to TRBD2 (5 bases). V lost 5 bases and J 5 bases, leaving 10 bases between the germline ends. Germline V CDR1 and CDR2: SGHVS, FQNEAQ. The CDR3 is made up of 12 amino acids.

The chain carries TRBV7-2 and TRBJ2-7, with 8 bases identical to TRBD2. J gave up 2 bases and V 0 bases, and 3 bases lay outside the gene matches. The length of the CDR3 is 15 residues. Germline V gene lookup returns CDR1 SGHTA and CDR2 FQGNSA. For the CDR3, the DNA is TGTGCCAGCAGCTTAGCGGGTAGCGGGACCTACGAGCAGTACTTC. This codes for CASSLAGSGTYEQYF.

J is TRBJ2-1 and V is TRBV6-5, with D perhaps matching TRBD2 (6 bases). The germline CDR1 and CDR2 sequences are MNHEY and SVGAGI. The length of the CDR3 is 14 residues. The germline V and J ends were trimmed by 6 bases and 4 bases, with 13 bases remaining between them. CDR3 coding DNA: TGTGCCAGCAGGCTTCTAGCGCTTTACAATGAGCAGTTCTTC. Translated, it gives CASRLLALYNEQFF.

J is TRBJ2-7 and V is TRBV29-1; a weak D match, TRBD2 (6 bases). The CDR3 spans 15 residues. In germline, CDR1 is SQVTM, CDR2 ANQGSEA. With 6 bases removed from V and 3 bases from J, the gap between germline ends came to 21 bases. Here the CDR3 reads CSVRGGLANHYEQYF. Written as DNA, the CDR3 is TGCAGCGTGAGGGGAGGACTGGCTAACCACTACGAGCAGTACTTC.

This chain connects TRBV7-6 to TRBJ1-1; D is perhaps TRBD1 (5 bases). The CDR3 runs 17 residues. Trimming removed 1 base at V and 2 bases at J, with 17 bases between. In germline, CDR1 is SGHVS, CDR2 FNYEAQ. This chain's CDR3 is CASSLGQTDRTNTEAFF. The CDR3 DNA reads TGTGCCAGCAGCTTAGGGCAGACAGACAGAACCAACACTGAAGCTTTCTTT.

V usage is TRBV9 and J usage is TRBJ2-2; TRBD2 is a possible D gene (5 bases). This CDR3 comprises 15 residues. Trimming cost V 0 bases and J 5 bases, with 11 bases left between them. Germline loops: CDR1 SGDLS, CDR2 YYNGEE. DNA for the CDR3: TGTGCCAGCAGCGTAGGAGGGCCGGGAACCGGGGAGCTGTTTTTT. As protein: CASSVGGPGTGELFF. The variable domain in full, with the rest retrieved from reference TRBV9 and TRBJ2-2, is DSGVTQTPKHLITATGQRVTLRCSPRSGDLSVYWYQQSLDQGLQFLIQYYNGEERAKGNILERFSAQQFPDLHSELNLSSLELGDSALYFCASSVGGPGTGELFFGEGSRLTVL.

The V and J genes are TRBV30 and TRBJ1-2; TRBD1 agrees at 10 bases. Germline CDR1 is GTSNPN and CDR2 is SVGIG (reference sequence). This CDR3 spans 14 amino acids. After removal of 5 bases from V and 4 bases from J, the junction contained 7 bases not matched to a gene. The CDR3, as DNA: TGTGCCTGGGGGACAGGGGCAATGAGCTATGGCTACACCTTC. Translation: CAWGTGAMSYGYTF. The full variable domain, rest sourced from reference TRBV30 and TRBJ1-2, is SQTIHQWPATLVQPVGSPLSLECTVEGTSNPNLYWYRQAAGRGLQLLFYSVGIGQISSEVPQNLSASRPQDRQFILSSKKLLLSDSGFYLCAWGTGAMSYGYTFGSGTRLTVV.

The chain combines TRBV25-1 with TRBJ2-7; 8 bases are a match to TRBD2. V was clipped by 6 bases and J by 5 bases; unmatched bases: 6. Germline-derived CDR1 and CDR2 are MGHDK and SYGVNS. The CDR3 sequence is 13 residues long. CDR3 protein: CASSGRDPHEQYF. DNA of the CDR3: TGTGCCAGCAGCGGGAGGGACCCCCACGAGCAGTACTTC.

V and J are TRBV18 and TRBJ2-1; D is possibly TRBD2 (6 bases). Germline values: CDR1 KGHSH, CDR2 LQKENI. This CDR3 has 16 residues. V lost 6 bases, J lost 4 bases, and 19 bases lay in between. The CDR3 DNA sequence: TGTGCCAGCTCGCCTATAGCGGATGGATCTTACAATGAGCAGTTCTTC. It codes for CASSPIADGSYNEQFF.

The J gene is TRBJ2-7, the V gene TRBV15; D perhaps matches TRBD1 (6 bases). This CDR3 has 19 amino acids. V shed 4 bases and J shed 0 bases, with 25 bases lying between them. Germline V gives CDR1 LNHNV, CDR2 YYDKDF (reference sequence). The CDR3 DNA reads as TGTGCCACCAGCATAACTACCCTAAAGACAGGACCAAGCTCCTACGAGCAGTACTTC. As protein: CATSITTLKTGPSSYEQYF.

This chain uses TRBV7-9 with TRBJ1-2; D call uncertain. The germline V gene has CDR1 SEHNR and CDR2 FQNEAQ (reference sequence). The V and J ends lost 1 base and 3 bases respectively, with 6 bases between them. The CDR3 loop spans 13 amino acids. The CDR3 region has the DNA TGTGCCAGCAGCTTAGGGCAGTACTATGGCTACACCTTC. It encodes CASSLGQYYGYTF.

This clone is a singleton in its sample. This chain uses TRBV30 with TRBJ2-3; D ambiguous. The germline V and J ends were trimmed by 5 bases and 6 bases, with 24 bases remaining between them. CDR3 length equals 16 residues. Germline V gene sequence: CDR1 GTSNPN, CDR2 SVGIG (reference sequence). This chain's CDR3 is CAWLPQTWVVADTQYF. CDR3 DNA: TGTGCCTGGCTACCCCAGACATGGGTCGTTGCGGATACGCAGTATTTT. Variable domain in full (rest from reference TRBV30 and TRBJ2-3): SQTIHQWPATLVQPVGSPLSLECTVEGTSNPNLYWYRQAAGRGLQLLFYSVGIGQISSEVPQNLSASRPQDRQFILSSKKLLLSDSGFYLCAWLPQTWVVADTQYFGPGTRLTVL.

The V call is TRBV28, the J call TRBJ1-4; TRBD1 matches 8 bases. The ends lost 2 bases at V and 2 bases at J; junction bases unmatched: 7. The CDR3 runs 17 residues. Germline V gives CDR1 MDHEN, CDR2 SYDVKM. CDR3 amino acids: CASSLRAGGRTNEKLFF. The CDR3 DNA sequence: TGTGCCAGCAGTTTAAGGGCAGGGGGCAGGACTAATGAAAAACTGTTTTTT.